This entry lists 16 T cell receptor beta chains sequenced from one sample in a study of T cells after yellow fever vaccination. TCRdb analysed the 5' RACE reads with MiXCR anew, one entry per CDR3 protein. The sample yields a few hundred thousand distinct CDR3 sequences, roughly 17% seen once. Sequencing used PBMCs, obtained 5 days after the first yellow fever vaccination. These receptors originate from a man aged 18 to 30 who received the YFV17D yellow fever vaccine.

This clonotype was counted a few times. The V gene is TRBV2, the J gene TRBJ2-7; 8 nucleotides agree with TRBD2. Per the germline V gene, CDR1 is SNHLY and CDR2 is FYNNEI. The ends lost 6 bases at V and 5 bases at J; junction bases unmatched: 12. The CDR3 has 15 amino acids. The DNA of the CDR3 is TGTGCCAGCAGAGAGGGGGTAGCGGGGACTAACGAGCAGTACGTC. Translation gives CASREGVAGTNEQYV.

This clonotype has just a few counts. The rearrangement joins TRBV11-2 to TRBJ2-3, with D perhaps TRBD1 (7 bases). Germline V gene sequence: CDR1 SGHAT, CDR2 FQNNGV. CDR3 length equals 18 residues. The germline V and J ends were trimmed by 5 bases and 4 bases, with 25 bases remaining between them. DNA of the CDR3: TGTGCCAGCAGCCGTGGGAGAGTGGCAGGGGGGTACCCAGATACGCAGTATTTT. It translates to CASSRGRVAGGYPDTQYF.

The genes are TRBV5-6 and TRBJ2-1, with 9 bases matching TRBD1. The CDR3 consists of 14 residues. From germline, CDR1 is SGHDT and CDR2 YYEEEE. J gave up 9 bases and V 4 bases, and 8 bases lay outside the gene matches. In nucleotides, the CDR3 is TGTGCCAGCAGCGCAACAGGGGGCGCGGGTGAGCAGTTCTTC. Translation gives CASSATGGAGEQFF.

The sample holds a few counts of this clonotype. V usage is TRBV5-4 and J usage is TRBJ2-5; D call uncertain. This CDR3 is built from 15 residues. Trimming removed 0 bases at V and 4 bases at J, with 13 bases between. Per germline, CDR1 SGHNT and CDR2 YYREEE (reference sequence). CDR3: CASSLGSGMGETQYF. CDR3 in DNA: TGTGCCAGCAGCTTGGGGTCTGGGATGGGAGAGACCCAGTACTTC.

The V and J genes are TRBV12-3 or TRBV12-4 and TRBJ1-2, with D possibly TRBD1 on 5 matching bases. The V end lost 5 bases, the J end lost 13 bases, and 17 bases lay between the germline ends. This CDR3 region has 12 residues. The DNA of the CDR3 is TGTGCCAGCAGTAAACAGCCGGGACCCCTCACCTTC. Translation gives CASSKQPGPLTF.

A few counts support this clonotype. The chain links TRBV21-1 to TRBJ2-7; the table's D call, TRBD1, was not checked against the DNA. TRBV21-1 is termed a pseudogene. This CDR3 region has 14 residues. CDR3: CASSKGLGVYEQYV. CDR3 nucleotides: TGTGCCAGCAGCAAGGGCCTGGGGGTTTACGAGCAGTACGTC.

This clonotype was observed a few times. The CDR3 here is CASNYMEIGELFF. Here the CDR3 DNA reads TGTGCCAGCAATTATATGGAGATCGGGGAGCTGTTTTTT. The chain recombines TRBV3-1 with TRBJ2-2; unclear D gene. The V end lost 7 bases, the J end lost 7 bases, and 13 bases lay between the germline ends. The CDR3 sequence is 13 residues long. CDR1 LGHDT and CDR2 YNNKEL come from the germline V gene (reference sequence).

The V gene is TRBV20-1, the J gene TRBJ2-5; 7 bases are a match to TRBD2. This CDR3 is 15 amino acids long. V trimming: 1 base; J trimming: 1 base; junction bases outside the gene matches: 6. Germline loops: CDR1 DFQATT, CDR2 SNEGSKA (reference sequence). CDR3 sequence: CSARGFGGTQETQYF. In DNA form, the CDR3 reads TGCAGTGCTAGAGGGTTCGGGGGGACCCAAGAGACCCAGTACTTC.

This clonotype was seen a few times. The chain carries TRBV20-1 and TRBJ2-1, with a possible D match to TRBD2 (7 bases). The V gene lost 1 base and the J gene lost 0 bases, with 13 bases spanning the gap. Germline CDR1 and CDR2: DFQATT and SNEGSKA (reference sequence). This CDR3 contains 16 residues. The CDR3 DNA reads as TGCAGTGCTAGAGGGGGGGGCGGGGGCTCCTACAATGAGCAGTTCTTC. It is translated as CSARGGGGGSYNEQFF.

The gene calls are TRBV30 and TRBJ1-5; D unclear. In germline, CDR1 is GTSNPN, CDR2 SVGIG (reference sequence). V shed 0 bases and J shed 6 bases, with 12 bases lying between them. The CDR3 has 14 amino acids. CDR3 amino acids: CAWSVIGVGQPQHF. The CDR3 DNA reads as TGTGCCTGGAGTGTAATTGGTGTTGGTCAGCCCCAGCATTTT.

This rearrangement joins TRBV7-2 to TRBJ1-2; 8 bases align to TRBD1. CDR1 and CDR2 from the germline V gene are SGHTA and FQGNSA. CDR3 size: 14 residues. V trimming: 1 base; J trimming: 4 bases; junction bases outside the gene matches: 2. The DNA of the CDR3 is TGTGCCAGCAGCTTAGACGGGACAGGCTATGGCTACACCTTC. Residues: CASSLDGTGYGYTF.

The J gene is TRBJ2-3, the V gene TRBV7-3; D may be TRBD2 (6 bases). Germline loops: CDR1 SGHTA, CDR2 FQGTGA. Trimming took off 5 bases at V and 3 bases at J, with 18 bases between the two ends. The CDR3 covers 16 residues. CDR3 in amino acids: CASSPKGREGTDTQYF. The CDR3 region has the DNA TGTGCCAGCAGCCCAAAGGGGCGGGAAGGTACAGATACGCAGTATTTT.

The V and J genes are TRBV6-5 and TRBJ1-2; 8 bases are shared with TRBD1. Germline V gene lookup returns CDR1 MNHEY and CDR2 SVGAGI. The V and J ends lost 4 bases and 6 bases, in that order; junction bases with no gene match: 10. The CDR3 covers 15 residues. This CDR3 reads CASSSGQAPRNGYTF. CDR3 sequence (DNA): TGTGCCAGCAGTTCGGGACAGGCCCCCAGGAATGGCTACACCTTC.

This clonotype was recorded a few times. The rearrangement links TRBV11-2 to TRBJ1-1; D is uncertain. The germline CDR1 and CDR2 sequences are SGHAT and FQNNGV. V gave up 2 bases and J gave up 0 bases, with 10 bases separating them. CDR3 length equals 15 residues. CDR3 sequence reads: CASSLLREVNTEAFF. The CDR3 bases are TGTGCCAGCAGCTTACTCCGGGAGGTGAACACTGAAGCTTTCTTT.

The chain is built from TRBV7-8 and TRBJ2-1; TRBD2 agrees at 10 bases. Germline CDR1 is SGHVS and CDR2 is FQNEAQ. V dropped 5 bases and J dropped 4; count of bases not matched to a gene: 11. CDR3 length: 17 residues. In DNA, the CDR3 is TGTGCCAGCAGCCCAAGGGCGCGGGGACTAGCGTACAATGAGCAGTTCTTC. This gives the protein CASSPRARGLAYNEQFF.

The chain combines TRBV27 with TRBJ2-3; the match to TRBD2 covers 9 bases. The CDR3 is made up of 15 amino acids. The ends lost 7 bases at V and 2 bases at J; junction bases unmatched: 7. Germline V lookup: CDR1 MNHEY, CDR2 SMNVEV (reference sequence). CDR3 amino acids: CASNPLAGNTDTQYF. CDR3 coding DNA: TGTGCCAGCAATCCCCTAGCGGGGAACACAGATACGCAGTATTTT.